The present entry profiles one T cell receptor beta chain with its context. Which antigen it targets is not known. Per-nucleotide qualities are absent, and no much larger clonotype sits a single base away. The study profiled bulk TCR beta-chain repertoires in matched peripheral blood, tumor and adjacent normal breast tissue taken from approximately 15 patients with early-stage breast cancer. Before surgery, roughly 4.5-11 mL of whole blood was collected into EDTA tubes and then processed within 2 hours. Peripheral blood mononuclear cells were isolated by Ficoll-Paque centrifugation in SepMate-50 tubes. PBMCs were cryopreserved in roughly 90% FBS with approximately 10% DMSO in aliquots of roughly 1.8 to 4.5 million cells and stored in liquid nitrogen. The Qiagen AllPrep DNA/RNA Mini kit was used to extract genomic DNA. Each sample was amplified as two independent genomic DNA replicates: about 0.47 ug for blood and approximately 1.5 ug for tumor or normal breast. Following the manufacturer's instructions, the ImmunoSeq Intro kit was used to carry out TCRB sequencing on genomic DNA. For absolute quantification, the 31-cycle multiplex PCR included proprietary primers along with spike-in control sequences. Single-end 150-bp reads were used to sequence an 87-bp fragment spanning the CDR3 and the flanking V and J genes. Each lane of an Illumina MiSeq running version 3.0 chemistry carried seven multiplexed samples, with two replicates apiece. The paper's data handling went like this. The vendor's proprietary pipeline handled the raw data processing, merging both replicates into a single result for each sample. Clonotypes were defined as productive rearrangements sharing the V-gene family, CDR3 amino acid sequence and J-gene segment. Clonality was computed as 1 minus the normalized Shannon entropy (Pielou evenness) of TCRB abundances. T cell density was estimated by dividing total templates by the number of input cells inferred from the DNA input amount. Recon was used with default parameters to estimate total repertoire diversity and clonality. A clonotype was considered tumor-enriched if its abundance in tumor exceeded 0.1% and was at least 32-fold higher than its abundance in normal breast. The source is immuneACCESS, and TCRdb retained only in-frame sequences with V and J called. Part of the clones is not carried over; for the studies checked, unresolved V genes explain less than half of this, and the remainder is unexplained. The V and J calls and clone size come from that table; D and trimming were worked out from the DNA. This sample is represented by some 47,000 clones; about 80% of them were singletons. Jointly, the top ten make up 1.3% to 1.5% of the sample.

The record originates from a study of early stage breast cancer tumors (dated by TCRdb to between 2016 and 2019). Concerning the study at large: Of the 16 invasive breast tumors, about 13 were found to be estrogen receptor-positive, progesterone receptor-positive and HER2-negative. Of the roughly twelve ER+/PR+/HER2- tumors, eight were classified as invasive ductal carcinomas and four as invasive lobular carcinomas. On average, each sample had around 10-fold read coverage. A total of over 2 million templates, representing about 1.1 million unique clonotypes, were detected across all samples. Broad study findings and their caveats: Chain pairing and functional markers such as CD4, CD8 and FOXP3 were missed by bulk genomic DNA sequencing of unsorted cells. Roughly 2.5-fold higher T cell density and higher clonality were observed in tumors than in adjacent normal breast tissue. Because the cohort was small, analysis by tumor subtype was not possible. Repertoires from blood and normal breast were more alike than repertoires from blood and tumor, and in about 90% of the 16 patients, comparing each tissue with blood separated tumor from normal. Enriched TCRB sequences shared across patients were found to be mostly commonly generated sequences that were unlikely to play an important role in the tumor microenvironment.

Specimen: blood. The receptor's source is a person aged 45 to 59 with breast cancer.

The CDR3 in this case is CASSESYEQYF. The nucleotide sequence is given as TGCGCCAGCAGCGAATCCTACGAGCAGTACTTC. Here the chain combines TRBV5-1 and TRBJ2-7; there is no confident call for the D gene. The V end loses 4 bases and the J end loses 1 base, and a stretch of 3 bases separates them. Reading the germline V gene gives CDR1 SGHRS and CDR2 YFSETQ. Including cysteine and phenylalanine, the CDR3 has 11 amino acids. Only the CDR3 portion is preserved as DNA: 33 bases, with reading frame beginning at the first base.